One T cell receptor beta chain is described in this entry. Source study methods: Scientists estimated how many nucleated cells there were by amplifying reference gene primers. The assay was immunoSEQ multiplex PCR, and TCRdb's table has in-frame clones only and misses some. V and J calls plus clone size are reproduced from that table; the DNA served to infer D and trimming. The sample lists 65,000 to 90,000 clones; 65% to 90% were seen once. The sample is drawn from a study of blood T cell repertoires in COVID-19. The overall study: Samples representing acute and convalescent COVID-19 were sourced from the United States, Italy and Spain. Nucleic acid was either cDNA or gDNA, and it came from T cells, B-cell-depleted T cells, or PBMCs.

The CDR3 is 15 amino acids. V was pared by 3 bases and J by 0 bases, with 9 bases between. Germline CDR1 ENHRY, CDR2 SYGVKD. What was sequenced was peripheral blood. The receptor was isolated from an older woman with acute or convalescent COVID-19. The gene calls are TRBV10-3 and TRBJ2-1, with a tentative D call TRBD2 (6 bases). The CDR3 loop is CAISEGGASYNEQFF. The CDR3 DNA follows: TGTGCCATCAGTGAAGGAGGGGCCTCCTACAATGAGCAGTTCTTC.